This record concerns one T cell receptor beta chain sequence. Its antigen is undetermined. The data derive from a study of post-analysis software for immune sequencing data. Looking at the study overall: The cohort encompassed relapsing-remitting, secondary progressive and progressive-relapsing multiple sclerosis disease courses.

Notes on the study in general: Roughly five TRBV segments were more frequent in patients than controls; TRBV5-6, TRBV5-1 and TRBV20-1 belonged to this group.

This CDR3 is built from 18 residues. Germline CDR1 reads DFQATT; CDR2 reads SNEGSKA (reference sequence). J was trimmed by 3 bases and V by 1 base; bases with no gene match: 12. TCR beta cDNA libraries had unique molecular identifiers. MiXCR, run by TCRdb on the PCR reads, gives a single entry per CDR3 protein. The sample includes hundreds of thousands of distinct CDR3 sequences, roughly 58% seen only once; the top ten take 4.6%. The sample taken for sequencing was blood. This clonotype was sampled from a girl aged 10 to 17 with multiple sclerosis. The chain carries TRBV20-1 and TRBJ2-1, with 10 bases aligning to TRBD2. The CDR3 DNA follows: TGCAGTGCTAGAGCAGGCACTAGCGGGAAAAAGGTCTACAATGAGCAGTTCTTC. Its translation is CSARAGTSGKKVYNEQFF.